This T cell receptor beta chain comes out of a study of T cell repertoires in cytomegalovirus infection. Each CDR3 protein gets one entry after TCRdb re-called the reads with MiXCR. Of roughly 600,000 distinct CDR3 sequences in the sample, 20% to 30% were seen once. The CDR3 totals 15 residues. The V gene lost 3 bases and the J gene lost 3 bases, with 14 bases spanning the gap. The germline V gene encodes CDR1 MDHEN and CDR2 SYDVKM. This clonotype was counted ten times or more. The sample comprised CD8+ T cells from PBMCs. The chain is built from TRBV28 and TRBJ2-5; D is perhaps TRBD1 (7 bases). The TCR comes from a human donor in good health (CMV status not recorded). Some clones in this sample may be carry-over from other donors' samples. DNA for the CDR3: TGTGCCAGCAGTTTCCGCGGGACAGAAGAAGAGACCCAGTACTTC. This translates into CASSFRGTEEETQYF.